These 16 T cell receptor beta chains were all obtained from the same sample, sequenced in a study of CD8+ T cells in alopecia areata. Sequencing templates came from extracted RNA that was reverse transcribed into cDNA. TCRdb's table, derived via immunoSEQ multiplex PCR, lists solely in-frame clones and lacks some. This sample carries 160,000 or so clones, 50% to 75% of them seen once, and the ten largest clones take roughly 17%. Sample treatment: oral pan-JAK inhibitor, 5-10 mg twice daily. This sample comprised CD4+ T cells sorted from blood, obtained around week 55, from a patient treated with tofacitinib. The source of these receptors is a human donor with alopecia areata.

The V gene is TRBV29-1, the J gene TRBJ2-1; TRBD1 is a possible D gene (6 bases). With 4 bases removed from V and 0 bases from J, the gap between germline ends came to 10 bases. The length of the CDR3 is 14 residues. The germline V gene encodes CDR1 SQVTM and CDR2 ANQGSEA. The CDR3 DNA follows: TGCAGCGTTGTAAGGGGGAGCTCCTACAATGAGCAGTTCTTC. Translated: CSVVRGSSYNEQFF.

The V and J genes are TRBV25-1 and TRBJ1-6; 9 bases line up with TRBD1. The CDR3 sequence is 14 residues long. Germline V lookup: CDR1 MGHDK, CDR2 SYGVNS. Unmatched junction bases numbered 2, after V lost 7 bases and J lost 4 bases. The CDR3 region is CASIGTGYNSPLHF. CDR3 nucleotides: TGTGCCAGCATCGGGACAGGGTATAATTCACCCCTCCACTTT.

The chain is built from TRBV29-1 and TRBJ2-7; D might be TRBD2 (7 bases). The CDR3 spans 12 residues. Germline lookup yields CDR1 SQVTM and CDR2 ANQGSEA. Trimming pared 3 bases from V and 6 bases from J, leaving 12 bases between. In DNA form, the CDR3 reads TGCAGCGTTGATTTGGGGGGGCTCGAGCAGTACTTC. Protein product: CSVDLGGLEQYF.

The chain combines TRBV19 with TRBJ2-2; TRBD1 matches at 7 bases. From germline, CDR1 is LNHDA and CDR2 SQIVND (reference sequence). After removal of 6 bases from V and 6 bases from J, the junction contained 4 bases not matched to a gene. The CDR3 has 13 amino acids. CDR3 nucleotide sequence: TGTGCCAGTAGACCTCAGGGGGCCGGGGAGCTGTTTTTT. Translating it yields CASRPQGAGELFF.

The genes are TRBV30 and TRBJ1-1, with unresolved D. This CDR3 contains 11 residues. Trimming pared 0 bases from V and 11 bases from J, leaving 10 bases between. From germline, CDR1 is GTSNPN and CDR2 SVGIG (reference sequence). For the CDR3, the DNA is TGTGCCTGGAGTGTACAGAGGGTTGCTTTCTTT. Its protein product is CAWSVQRVAFF.

The chain recombines TRBV5-1 with TRBJ2-1; 7 nucleotides agree with TRBD1. With 0 bases clipped from V and 6 bases from J, the junction kept 6 bases outside the gene matches. Germline V lookup: CDR1 SGHRS, CDR2 YFSETQ. The CDR3 sequence is 15 residues long. CDR3 protein: CASSLGQGVGNEQFF. CDR3 DNA sequence: TGCGCCAGCAGCTTGGGACAGGGTGTGGGCAATGAGCAGTTCTTC.

This chain links TRBV7-2 with TRBJ2-3; D unresolved. The V gene's germline CDR1 is SGHTA and CDR2 FQGNSA. V shed 3 bases and J shed 4 bases, with 17 bases lying between them. This CDR3 region has 16 residues. In DNA, the CDR3 is TGTGCCAGCAGCTTGGCGGCAATGTATAAAGCAGATACGCAGTATTTT. Translating it yields CASSLAAMYKADTQYF.

The chain carries TRBV5-6 and TRBJ2-3; no reliable D call. CDR3 length equals 14 residues. V gave up 0 bases and J gave up 4 bases, with 9 bases separating them. CDR1 and CDR2 (germline): SGHDT, YYEEEE. The CDR3 DNA sequence: TGTGCCAGCAGCTTGGTCGGTGTCGCAGATACGCAGTATTTT. It is translated as CASSLVGVADTQYF.

V usage is TRBV5-1 and J usage is TRBJ2-7; TRBD1 agrees at 8 bases. After removal of 4 bases from V and 5 bases from J, the junction contained 11 bases not matched to a gene. CDR3 length equals 15 residues. Germline lookup yields CDR1 SGHRS and CDR2 YFSETQ. CDR3 nucleotides: TGCGCCAGCAGCGTGACAGGGGAAACCTACAACGAGCAGTACTTC. Translating it yields CASSVTGETYNEQYF. Complete variable domain (other parts from reference TRBV5-1 and TRBJ2-7): KAGVTQTPRYLIKTRGQQVTLSCSPISGHRSVSWYQQTPGQGLQFLFEYFSETQRNKGNFPGRFSGRQFSNSRSEMNVSTLELGDSALYLCASSVTGETYNEQYFGPGTRLTVT.

The CDR3 DNA follows: TGTGCCTGGAGTGTGGGTCCGATCTATGGCTACACCTTC. Translation: CAWSVGPIYGYTF. This sequence joins TRBV30 and TRBJ1-2; unclear D gene. The CDR3 extends over 13 amino acids. Trimming shortened V by 0 bases and J by 4 bases, and 9 bases separated the two germline ends. CDR1 and CDR2 (germline): GTSNPN, SVGIG (reference sequence).

J is TRBJ1-2 and V is TRBV7-8; the D is unclear. From germline, CDR1 is SGHVS and CDR2 FQNEAQ. The CDR3 has 14 residues. Trimming took off 5 bases at V and 3 bases at J, with 13 bases between the two ends. Here the CDR3 DNA reads TGTGCCAGCAGCATGGACGGACGAGACTATGGCTACACCTTC. Residues: CASSMDGRDYGYTF.

This clone was seen more than once but under ten times. The chain employs TRBV10-3 and TRBJ2-2; 8 bases align to TRBD2. Germline trimming cut 3 bases from V and 0 bases from J; bases unmatched to any gene: 6. CDR3 length equals 17 residues. CDR1 ENHRY and CDR2 SYGVKD come from the germline V gene. CDR3 protein: CAISDPRGGSNTGELFF. The CDR3 nucleotides read TGTGCCATCAGTGACCCCCGGGGGGGGTCGAACACCGGGGAGCTGTTTTTT.

The chain combines TRBV4-2 with TRBJ2-7, with a possible D match to TRBD1 (6 bases). Trimming pared 1 base from V and 3 bases from J, leaving 16 bases between. Germline assignment: CDR1 LGHNA and CDR2 YNFKEQ. The CDR3 totals 16 residues. The CDR3 bases are TGTGCCAGCAGCCAAGGCGATCGTAGAGGGGGCTACGAGCAGTACTTC. Its protein is CASSQGDRRGGYEQYF.

CDR3: CASSQARVRNSPLHF. The DNA of the CDR3 is TGCGCCAGCAGCCAAGCCAGGGTCCGGAATTCACCCCTCCACTTT. The V call is TRBV4-1, the J call TRBJ1-6; tentatively, D is TRBD1 (5 bases). The CDR3 loop spans 15 amino acids. The germline V and J ends were trimmed by 1 base and 7 bases, with 11 bases remaining between them. Germline lookup yields CDR1 MGHRA and CDR2 YSYEKL.

CDR3 residues: CSVARDRGVPDTQYF. CDR3 nucleotides: TGCAGCGTAGCGAGGGACAGGGGCGTACCTGATACGCAGTATTTT. This chain connects TRBV29-1 to TRBJ2-3, with 10 positions matching TRBD1. Germline V gives CDR1 SQVTM, CDR2 ANQGSEA. V lost 6 bases and J lost 6; bases outside the gene matches: 12. This CDR3 comprises 15 residues.

This sequence joins TRBV5-1 and TRBJ2-3; tentatively, D is TRBD1 (6 bases). The V gene lost 4 bases and the J gene lost 3 bases, with 12 bases spanning the gap. Germline CDR1 and CDR2: SGHRS and YFSETQ. This CDR3 is built from 14 residues. The CDR3 here is CASSGGEVTDTQYF. Here the CDR3 DNA reads TGCGCCAGCAGCGGGGGCGAGGTAACAGATACGCAGTATTTT.